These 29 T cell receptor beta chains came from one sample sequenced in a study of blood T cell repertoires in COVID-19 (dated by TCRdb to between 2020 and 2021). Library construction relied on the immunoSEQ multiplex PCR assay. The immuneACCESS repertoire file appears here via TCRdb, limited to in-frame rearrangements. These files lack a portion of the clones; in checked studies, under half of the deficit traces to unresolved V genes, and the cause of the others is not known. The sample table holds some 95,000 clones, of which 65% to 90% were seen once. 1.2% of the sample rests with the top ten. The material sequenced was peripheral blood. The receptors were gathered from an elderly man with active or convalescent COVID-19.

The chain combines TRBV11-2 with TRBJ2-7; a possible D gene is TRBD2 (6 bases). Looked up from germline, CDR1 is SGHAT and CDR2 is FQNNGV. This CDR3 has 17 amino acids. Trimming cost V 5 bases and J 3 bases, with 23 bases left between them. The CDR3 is CASSPISGRIVIYEQYF. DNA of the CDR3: TGTGCCAGCAGCCCCATTAGCGGTAGGATTGTAATCTACGAGCAGTACTTC.

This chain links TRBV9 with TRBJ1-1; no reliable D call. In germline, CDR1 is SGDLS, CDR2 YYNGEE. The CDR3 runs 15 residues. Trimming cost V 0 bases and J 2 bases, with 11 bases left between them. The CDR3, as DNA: TGTGCCAGCAGCGTAGCGGGTGGGTATAACACTGAAGCTTTCTTT. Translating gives CASSVAGGYNTEAFF. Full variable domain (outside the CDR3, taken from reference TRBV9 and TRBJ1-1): DSGVTQTPKHLITATGQRVTLRCSPRSGDLSVYWYQQSLDQGLQFLIQYYNGEERAKGNILERFSAQQFPDLHSELNLSSLELGDSALYFCASSVAGGYNTEAFFGQGTRLTVV.

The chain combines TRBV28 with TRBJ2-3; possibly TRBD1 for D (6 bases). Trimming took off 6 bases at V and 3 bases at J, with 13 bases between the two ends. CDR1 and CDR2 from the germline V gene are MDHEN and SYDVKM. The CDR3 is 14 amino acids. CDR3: CASRPQGNTDTQYF. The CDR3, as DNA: TGTGCCAGCAGACCACAGGGTAATACAGATACGCAGTATTTT. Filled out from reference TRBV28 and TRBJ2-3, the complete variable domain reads DVKVTQSSRYLVKRTGEKVFLECVQDMDHENMFWYRQDPGLGLRLIYFSYDVKMKEKGDIPEGYSVSREKKERFSLILESASTNQTSMYLCASRPQGNTDTQYFGPGTRLTVL.

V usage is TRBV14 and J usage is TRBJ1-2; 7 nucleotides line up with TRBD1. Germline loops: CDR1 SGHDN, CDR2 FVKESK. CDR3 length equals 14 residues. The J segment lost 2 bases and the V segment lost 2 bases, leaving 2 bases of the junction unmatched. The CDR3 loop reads CASSQFRGNYGYTF. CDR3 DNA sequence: TGTGCCAGCAGCCAATTCAGGGGGAACTATGGCTACACCTTC.

CDR3 nucleotide sequence: TGCGCCAGCAGCTTTAGAGGGTCGGAGACCCAGTACTTC. The encoded protein is CASSFRGSETQYF. V is TRBV5-1 and J is TRBJ2-5; a possible D gene is TRBD2 (5 bases). This CDR3 contains 13 residues. Per the germline V gene, CDR1 is SGHRS and CDR2 is YFSETQ. Trimming left V 2 bases short and J 5 bases short, with 10 bases between.

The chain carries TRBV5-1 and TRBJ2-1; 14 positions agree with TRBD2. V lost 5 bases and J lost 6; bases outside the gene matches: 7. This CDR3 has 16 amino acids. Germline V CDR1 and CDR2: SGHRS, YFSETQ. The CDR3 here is CASRVPGLAGVNEQFF. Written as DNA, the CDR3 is TGCGCCAGCAGGGTGCCGGGACTAGCGGGAGTCAATGAGCAGTTCTTC.

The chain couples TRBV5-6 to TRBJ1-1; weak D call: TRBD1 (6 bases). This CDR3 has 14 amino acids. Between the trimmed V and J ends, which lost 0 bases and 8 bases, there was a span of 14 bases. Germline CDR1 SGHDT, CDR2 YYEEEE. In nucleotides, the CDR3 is TGTGCCAGCAGCTTGGTCGGCAGGGGCGCCGAAGCTTTCTTT. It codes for CASSLVGRGAEAFF.

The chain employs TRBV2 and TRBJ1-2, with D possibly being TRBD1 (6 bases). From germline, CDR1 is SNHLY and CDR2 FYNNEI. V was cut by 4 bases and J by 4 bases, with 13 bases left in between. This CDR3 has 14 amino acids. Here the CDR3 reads CASSGAGESYGYTF. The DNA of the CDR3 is TGTGCCAGCAGTGGGGCAGGGGAAAGCTATGGCTACACCTTC.

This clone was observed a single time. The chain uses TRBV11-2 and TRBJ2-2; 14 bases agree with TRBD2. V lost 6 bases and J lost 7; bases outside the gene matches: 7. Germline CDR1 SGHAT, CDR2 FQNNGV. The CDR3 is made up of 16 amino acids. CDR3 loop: CASRDGTSGGVGELFF. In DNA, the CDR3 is TGTGCCAGCAGGGACGGGACTAGCGGGGGTGTCGGGGAGCTGTTTTTT.

The CDR3 is CSASTGSYNEQFF. As DNA, the CDR3 is TGCAGCGCCTCGACAGGGTCCTACAATGAGCAGTTCTTC. This sequence joins TRBV29-1 and TRBJ2-1, with TRBD1 identical over 7 bases. Germline V gene sequence: CDR1 SQVTM, CDR2 ANQGSEA. V gave up 7 bases and J gave up 1 base; unmatched junction bases: 4. The CDR3 totals 13 residues.

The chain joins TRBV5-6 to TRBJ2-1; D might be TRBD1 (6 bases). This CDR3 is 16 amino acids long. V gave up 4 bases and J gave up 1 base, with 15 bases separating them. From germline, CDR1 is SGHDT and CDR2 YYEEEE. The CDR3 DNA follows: TGTGCCAGCAGCGAAAACAGGGTTGAGTCCTACAATGAGCAGTTCTTC. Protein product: CASSENRVESYNEQFF. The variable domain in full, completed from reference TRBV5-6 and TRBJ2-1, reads DAGVTQSPTHLIKTRGQQVTLRCSPKSGHDTVSWYQQALGQGPQFIFQYYEEEERQRGNFPDRFSGHQFPNYSSELNVNALLLGDSALYLCASSENRVESYNEQFFGPGTRLTVL.

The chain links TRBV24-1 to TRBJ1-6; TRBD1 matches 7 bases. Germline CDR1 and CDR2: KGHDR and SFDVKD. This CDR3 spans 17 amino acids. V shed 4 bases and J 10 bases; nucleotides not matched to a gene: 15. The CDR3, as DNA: TGTGCCACCAGTGAATACAACGGACAGGTGAAAGGCTCACCCCTCCACTTT. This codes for CATSEYNGQVKGSPLHF.

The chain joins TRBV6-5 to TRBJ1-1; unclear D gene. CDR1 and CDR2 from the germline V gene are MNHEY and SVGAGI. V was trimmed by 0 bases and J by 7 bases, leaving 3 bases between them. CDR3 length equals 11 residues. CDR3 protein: CASSYSSEAFF. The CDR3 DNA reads TGTGCCAGCAGTTACTCCAGTGAAGCTTTCTTT.

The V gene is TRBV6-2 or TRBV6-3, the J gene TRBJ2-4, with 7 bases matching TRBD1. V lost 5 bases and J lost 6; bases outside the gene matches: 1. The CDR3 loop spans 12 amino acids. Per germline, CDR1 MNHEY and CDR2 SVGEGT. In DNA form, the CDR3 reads TGTGCCAGCAGTGGGACAGCAAACATTCAGTACTTC. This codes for CASSGTANIQYF.

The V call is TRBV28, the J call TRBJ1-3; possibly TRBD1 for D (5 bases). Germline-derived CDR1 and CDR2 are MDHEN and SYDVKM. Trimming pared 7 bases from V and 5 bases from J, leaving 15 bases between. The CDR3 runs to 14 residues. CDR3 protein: CASNWGQGRNTIYF. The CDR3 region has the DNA TGTGCCAGCAACTGGGGCCAGGGAAGAAACACCATATATTTT.

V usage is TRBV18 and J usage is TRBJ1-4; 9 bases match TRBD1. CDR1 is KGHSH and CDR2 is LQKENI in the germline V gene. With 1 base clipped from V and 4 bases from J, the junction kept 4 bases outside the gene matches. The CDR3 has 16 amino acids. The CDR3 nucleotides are TGTGCCAGCTCACCACTGGGGACAGGGTTTAATGAAAAACTGTTTTTT. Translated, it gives CASSPLGTGFNEKLFF.

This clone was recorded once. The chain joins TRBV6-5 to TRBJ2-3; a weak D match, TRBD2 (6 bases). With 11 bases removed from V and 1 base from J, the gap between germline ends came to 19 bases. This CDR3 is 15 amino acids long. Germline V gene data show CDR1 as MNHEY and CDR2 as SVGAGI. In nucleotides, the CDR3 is TGTGCCGGTGAACGACTGGGAGGTGGCACAGATACGCAGTATTTT. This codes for CAGERLGGGTDTQYF.

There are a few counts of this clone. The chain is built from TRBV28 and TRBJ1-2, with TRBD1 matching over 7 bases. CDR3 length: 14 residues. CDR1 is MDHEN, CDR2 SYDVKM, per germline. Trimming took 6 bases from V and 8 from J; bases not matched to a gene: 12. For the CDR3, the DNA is TGTGCCAGCAGGCCGCCTCGACAGGGTCGCGGCTACACCTTC. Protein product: CASRPPRQGRGYTF.

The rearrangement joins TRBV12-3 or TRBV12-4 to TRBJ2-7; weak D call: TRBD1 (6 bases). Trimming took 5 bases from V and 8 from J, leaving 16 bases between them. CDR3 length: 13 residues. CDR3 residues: CASSPGQPTQQYF. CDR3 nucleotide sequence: TGTGCCAGCAGTCCAGGACAGCCTACTCAGCAGTACTTC.

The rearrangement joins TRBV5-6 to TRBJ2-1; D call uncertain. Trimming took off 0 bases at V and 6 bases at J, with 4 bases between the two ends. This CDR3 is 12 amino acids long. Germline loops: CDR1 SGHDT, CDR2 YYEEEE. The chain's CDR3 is CASSLVRNEQFF. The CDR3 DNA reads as TGTGCCAGCAGCTTGGTTCGCAATGAGCAGTTCTTC.

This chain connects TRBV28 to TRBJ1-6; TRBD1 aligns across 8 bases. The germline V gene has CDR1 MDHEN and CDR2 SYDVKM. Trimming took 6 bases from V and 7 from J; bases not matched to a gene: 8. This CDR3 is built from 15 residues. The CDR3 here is CASRYQTGANSPLHF. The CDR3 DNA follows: TGTGCCAGCAGATACCAGACAGGGGCGAATTCACCCCTCCACTTT.

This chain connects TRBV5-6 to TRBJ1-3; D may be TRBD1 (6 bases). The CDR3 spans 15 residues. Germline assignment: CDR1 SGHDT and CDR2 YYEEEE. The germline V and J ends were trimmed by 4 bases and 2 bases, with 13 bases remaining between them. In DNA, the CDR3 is TGTGCCAGCAGCCCCGACCCAGGGGCTGGAAACACCATATATTTT. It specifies CASSPDPGAGNTIYF.

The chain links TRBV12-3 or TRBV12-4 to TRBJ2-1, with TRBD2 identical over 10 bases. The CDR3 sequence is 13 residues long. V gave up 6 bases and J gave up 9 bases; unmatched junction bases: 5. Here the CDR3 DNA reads TGTGCCAGCAGCTACGGGACTAGCGCTGAGCAGTTCTTC. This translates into CASSYGTSAEQFF.

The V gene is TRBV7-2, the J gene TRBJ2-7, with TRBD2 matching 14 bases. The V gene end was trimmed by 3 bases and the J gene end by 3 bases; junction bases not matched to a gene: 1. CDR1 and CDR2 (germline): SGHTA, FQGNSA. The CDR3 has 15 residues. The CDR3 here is CASSLGTSGSYEQYF. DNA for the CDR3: TGTGCCAGCAGCTTGGGGACTAGCGGGAGCTACGAGCAGTACTTC.

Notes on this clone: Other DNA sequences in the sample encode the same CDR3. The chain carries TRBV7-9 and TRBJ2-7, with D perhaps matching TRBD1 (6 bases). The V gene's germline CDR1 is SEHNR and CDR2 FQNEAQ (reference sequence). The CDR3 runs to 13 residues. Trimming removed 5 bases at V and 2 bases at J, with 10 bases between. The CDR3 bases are TGTGCCAGCAGCCGGGACACGACCTACGAGCAGTACTTC. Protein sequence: CASSRDTTYEQYF.

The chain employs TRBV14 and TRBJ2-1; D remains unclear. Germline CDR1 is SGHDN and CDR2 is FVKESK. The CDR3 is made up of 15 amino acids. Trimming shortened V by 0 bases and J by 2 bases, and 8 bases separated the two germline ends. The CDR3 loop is CASSQDVPPYNEQFF. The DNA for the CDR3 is TGTGCCAGCAGCCAAGACGTCCCCCCCTACAATGAGCAGTTCTTC. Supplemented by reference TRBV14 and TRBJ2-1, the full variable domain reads EAGVTQFPSHSVIEKGQTVTLRCDPISGHDNLYWYRRVMGKEIKFLLHFVKESKQDESGMPNNRFLAERTGGTYSTLKVQPAELEDSGVYFCASSQDVPPYNEQFFGPGTRLTVL.

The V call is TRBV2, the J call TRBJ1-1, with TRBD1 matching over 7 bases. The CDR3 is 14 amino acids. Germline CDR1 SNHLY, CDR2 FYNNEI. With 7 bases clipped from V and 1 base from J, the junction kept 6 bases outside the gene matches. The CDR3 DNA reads TGTGCCAGCAATCCAGGGGGTGGGAACACTGAAGCTTTCTTT. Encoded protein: CASNPGGGNTEAFF.

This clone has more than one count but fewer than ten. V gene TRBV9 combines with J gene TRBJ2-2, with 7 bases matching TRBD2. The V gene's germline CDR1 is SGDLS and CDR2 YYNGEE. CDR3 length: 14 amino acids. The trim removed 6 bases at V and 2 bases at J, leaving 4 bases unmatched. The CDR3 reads CASTRERNTGELFF. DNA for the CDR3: TGTGCCAGCACGCGGGAGCGAAACACCGGGGAGCTGTTTTTT.

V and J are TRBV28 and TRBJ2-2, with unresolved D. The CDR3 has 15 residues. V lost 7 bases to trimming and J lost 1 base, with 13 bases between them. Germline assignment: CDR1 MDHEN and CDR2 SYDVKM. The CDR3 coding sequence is TGTGCCAGCAACCACAGCCTGAAGAACACCGGGGAGCTGTTTTTT. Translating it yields CASNHSLKNTGELFF.